The T cell receptor (beta chain) described here comes from a study of early T cells in non-severe SARS-CoV-2 infection. This clonotype was recorded at least ten times. Antigen: not known. TCRdb called the 5' RACE reads again in MiXCR, with one record for every CDR3 protein. Of approximately 41,000 distinct CDR3 sequences in the sample, roughly 4.5% were seen once. Overall study findings and caveats: VDJdb-based annotation leaned toward anti-spike CD8 responses and missed private and CD4 specificities.

The origin of this receptor is an adult who was a healthcare worker with PCR-confirmed SARS-CoV-2 infection or an uninfected control (not recorded which). What was sequenced was whole blood.

CDR3 bases: TGTGCCACCAGCAGAGGACTAGCGGGTGACTCCTACGAGCAGTACTTC. It specifies CATSRGLAGDSYEQYF. This chain links TRBV15 with TRBJ2-7; 10 nucleotides line up with TRBD2. Germline lookup yields CDR1 LNHNV and CDR2 YYDKDF (reference sequence). Trimming cost V 1 base and J 0 bases; bases outside gene matches: 3. The CDR3 extends over 16 amino acids.